The present T cell receptor (beta chain) was sequenced within a study of PD-L1 blockade in urothelial cancer. About the study: In the patient group, most of the roughly 30 were males with bladder-origin urothelial cancer.

The length of the CDR3 is 16 residues. Germline CDR1 and CDR2: SEHNR and FQNEAQ (reference sequence). V shed 1 base and J shed 7 bases, with 14 bases lying between them. Time point noted: pretreatment peripheral blood. Urothelial carcinoma in patients was locally advanced or metastatic. Individual patients had between 1 and 8 samples, taken pretreatment and on-treatment. Repertoires were generated with immunoSEQ multiplex PCR, while TCRdb's copy carries only in-frame clones and drops some. Of approximately 50,000 clones in the sample, 86% were seen once. This specimen was PBMCs, taken around atezolizumab (anti-PD-L1) treatment. This chain uses TRBV7-9 with TRBJ1-6, with a weak D call TRBD1 (5 bases). The source of this sequence is a man aged 55 to 70 with urothelial cancer. The chain's CDR3 is CASSLDTARGNSPLHF. DNA for the CDR3: TGTGCCAGCAGCTTAGATACAGCAAGGGGAAATTCACCCCTCCACTTT.